Listed below are T cell receptor beta chains from one sample, sequenced in a study of tumor-infiltrating lymphocytes in oesophageal squamous cell carcinoma. TCRdb called the PCR reads again in MiXCR, with one record for every CDR3 protein. The sample consists of 5,500 to 7,500 distinct CDR3 sequences, roughly 15% of them appearing once. Source material: esophageal tumor tissue. These receptors came from a male donor with esophageal squamous cell carcinoma. The CDR3 runs from the conserved cysteine through the conserved F or W. Fields, in order: J gene, clone size, D gene, V gene, CDR3 DNA, CDR3 protein. D genes are given only for firm matches. The size of a clone is reported for some rows only, either as once, few or many, or as a class for expanded clones.

j_call: TRBJ2-7
clone_size: many
d_call: NA
v_call: TRBV2
cdr3_nt: TGTGCCAGCAGTGCAGAGGAAAATGCCTACGAGCAGTACTTC
cdr3_aa: CASSAEENAYEQYF

j_call: TRBJ1-2
clone_size: NA
d_call: NA
v_call: TRBV6-1
cdr3_nt: TGTGCCAGCAGTGTTGTACCCGGGACCACTCTTGGCTACACCTTC
cdr3_aa: CASSVVPGTTLGYTF

j_call: TRBJ1-1
clone_size: NA
d_call: NA
v_call: TRBV5-4
cdr3_nt: TGTGCCAGCAGCCCAAGGGGCACCATGAGGAACACTGAAGCTTTCTTT
cdr3_aa: CASSPRGTMRNTEAFF

j_call: TRBJ1-1
clone_size: medium-sized
d_call: NA
v_call: TRBV19
cdr3_nt: TGTGCCAGTAGTACCGACCTGGGGGACACTGAAGCTTTCTTT
cdr3_aa: CASSTDLGDTEAFF

j_call: TRBJ1-6
clone_size: many
d_call: TRBD1
v_call: TRBV12-3/TRBV12-4
cdr3_nt: TGTGCCAGCAGCCGAACAGGGGTAAATTCACCCCTCCACTTT
cdr3_aa: CASSRTGVNSPLHF

j_call: TRBJ2-1
clone_size: few
d_call: TRBD2
v_call: TRBV20-1
cdr3_nt: TGCAGTGCTCAGACTAGCGGGGGACGGGAGCAGTTCTTC
cdr3_aa: CSAQTSGGREQFF

j_call: TRBJ2-1
clone_size: many
d_call: TRBD2
v_call: TRBV2
cdr3_nt: TGTGCCAGCACCGGCCCGGGGGGATGGAGTGATGAGCAGTTCTTC
cdr3_aa: CASTGPGGWSDEQFF

j_call: TRBJ2-3
clone_size: NA
d_call: NA
v_call: TRBV5-6
cdr3_nt: TGTGCCAGCAGCTTACTCACAGATACGCAGTATTTT
cdr3_aa: CASSLLTDTQYF

j_call: TRBJ2-7
clone_size: few
d_call: TRBD1
v_call: TRBV23-1
cdr3_nt: TGCGCCAGCAGTCAAAGGGATTTCCACAGGGGTCCCTACGAGCAGTACTTC
cdr3_aa: CASSQRDFHRGPYEQYF

j_call: TRBJ1-1
clone_size: many
d_call: NA
v_call: TRBV10-3
cdr3_nt: TGTGCCATCATTGAGTCGAGGGGGACTGAAGCTTTCTTT
cdr3_aa: CAIIESRGTEAFF

j_call: TRBJ1-2
clone_size: NA
d_call: NA
v_call: TRBV5-1
cdr3_nt: TGCGCCAGCAGTAAGGTGGCCAACTATGGCTACACCTTC
cdr3_aa: CASSKVANYGYTF

j_call: TRBJ1-1
clone_size: many
d_call: NA
v_call: TRBV10-3
cdr3_nt: TGTGCCATCAGTGTACAGGTGAACACTGAAGCTTTCTTT
cdr3_aa: CAISVQVNTEAFF

j_call: TRBJ2-4
clone_size: NA
d_call: NA
v_call: TRBV7-6
cdr3_nt: TGTGCTAGCAGCCGGACAGCCCACGGGGAGCTGTACTTC
cdr3_aa: CASSRTAHGELYF

j_call: TRBJ1-4
clone_size: NA
d_call: NA
v_call: TRBV5-1
cdr3_nt: TGCGCCAGCAGCAAAGATACAACTAATGAAAAACTGTTTTTT
cdr3_aa: CASSKDTTNEKLFF

j_call: TRBJ2-2
clone_size: many
d_call: NA
v_call: TRBV11-1
cdr3_nt: TGTGCCAGCAGCCTCCTGGTGGGCGGGGAGCTGTTTTTT
cdr3_aa: CASSLLVGGELFF

j_call: TRBJ1-1
clone_size: NA
d_call: NA
v_call: TRBV9
cdr3_nt: TGTGCCAGCAGCATAGGGACCGCTCACACTGAAGCTTTCTTT
cdr3_aa: CASSIGTAHTEAFF

j_call: TRBJ2-7
clone_size: few
d_call: NA
v_call: TRBV6-4
cdr3_nt: TGTGCCAGCAATTTAACCGGGACGGAAGACTACGAGCAGTACTTC
cdr3_aa: CASNLTGTEDYEQYF

j_call: TRBJ2-5
clone_size: NA
d_call: NA
v_call: TRBV2
cdr3_nt: TGTGCCAGCCATCGTACCGCAGAGACCCAGTACTTC
cdr3_aa: CASHRTAETQYF

j_call: TRBJ1-2
clone_size: many
d_call: NA
v_call: TRBV5-6
cdr3_nt: TGTGCCAGCAGCTGGGGAGCAGGGATTTACACCTTC
cdr3_aa: CASSWGAGIYTF

j_call: TRBJ2-1
clone_size: medium-sized
d_call: NA
v_call: TRBV6-1
cdr3_nt: TGTGCCAGCTCGTCAGGGGCTCCTAGGGATGAGCAGTTCTTC
cdr3_aa: CASSSGAPRDEQFF

j_call: TRBJ2-7
clone_size: few
d_call: NA
v_call: TRBV5-5
cdr3_nt: TGTGCCAGCAGCTTGGGGGGGGTGCACTCCTACGAGCAGTACTTC
cdr3_aa: CASSLGGVHSYEQYF

j_call: TRBJ1-2
clone_size: NA
d_call: TRBD1
v_call: TRBV5-6
cdr3_nt: TGTGCCAGCAGCCCGGGACAGGGGATGGCCTATGGCTACACCTTC
cdr3_aa: CASSPGQGMAYGYTF

j_call: TRBJ2-5
clone_size: many
d_call: TRBD2
v_call: TRBV5-6
cdr3_nt: TGTGCCAGCAGCTTGGAGACTAGCGGGGCCCCGGGGTACTTC
cdr3_aa: CASSLETSGAPGYF

j_call: TRBJ2-3
clone_size: large
d_call: NA
v_call: TRBV7-6
cdr3_nt: TGTGCCAGCAGCCCCATTAGGGGATATACGCAGTATTTT
cdr3_aa: CASSPIRGYTQYF

j_call: TRBJ2-5
clone_size: NA
d_call: NA
v_call: TRBV3-1
cdr3_nt: TGTGCCAGCAGCCAAGATGGTGGGGAGACCCAGTACTTC
cdr3_aa: CASSQDGGETQYF

j_call: TRBJ2-6
clone_size: many
d_call: NA
v_call: TRBV28
cdr3_nt: TGTGCCAGCAGTTTTTCGGGACTTGGATCTGGGGCCAACGTCCTGACTTTC
cdr3_aa: CASSFSGLGSGANVLTF

j_call: TRBJ1-2
clone_size: medium-sized
d_call: NA
v_call: TRBV7-9
cdr3_nt: TGTGCCAGCAGCTTAAGCGGAGCTAACTATGGCTACACCTTC
cdr3_aa: CASSLSGANYGYTF

j_call: TRBJ2-5
clone_size: medium-sized
d_call: NA
v_call: TRBV27
cdr3_nt: TGTGCCAGCACGTCTGAAGCCGGGACTCCCTCGTGGCAAGAGACCCAGTACTTC
cdr3_aa: CASTSEAGTPSWQETQYF

j_call: TRBJ1-2
clone_size: medium-sized
d_call: NA
v_call: TRBV7-2
cdr3_nt: TGTGCCAGCAGCTTAGCAGGGGGTGGCTACACCTTC
cdr3_aa: CASSLAGGGYTF

j_call: TRBJ2-3
clone_size: many
d_call: NA
v_call: TRBV6-1
cdr3_nt: TGTGCCAGCCGGGGGGCCGGGGATACGCAGTATTTT
cdr3_aa: CASRGAGDTQYF

j_call: TRBJ1-5
clone_size: NA
d_call: TRBD1
v_call: TRBV28
cdr3_nt: TGTGCCAGCAGCTTAACAGGGGGCCGTCAGCCCCAGCATTTT
cdr3_aa: CASSLTGGRQPQHF

j_call: TRBJ2-7
clone_size: many
d_call: NA
v_call: TRBV24-1
cdr3_nt: TGTGCCACCAGTGATATCAGGACGGATTTTAGCTCCTACAATGAGCAGTACTTC
cdr3_aa: CATSDIRTDFSSYNEQYF

j_call: TRBJ2-7
clone_size: many
d_call: NA
v_call: TRBV5-1
cdr3_nt: TGCGCCAGCAGCCTACGGACGGATTCCCCTCACGAGCAGTACTTC
cdr3_aa: CASSLRTDSPHEQYF

j_call: TRBJ2-5
clone_size: many
d_call: TRBD1
v_call: TRBV6-6
cdr3_nt: TGTGCCAGCAGTTACCAGACAGGGGGAGCAGAGACCCAGTACTTC
cdr3_aa: CASSYQTGGAETQYF

j_call: TRBJ2-3
clone_size: medium-sized
d_call: NA
v_call: TRBV11-3
cdr3_nt: TGTGCCAGCAGCTCATTCCTTTCGGGACGGGATACGCAGTATTTT
cdr3_aa: CASSSFLSGRDTQYF

j_call: TRBJ1-1
clone_size: many
d_call: TRBD1
v_call: TRBV7-9
cdr3_nt: TGTGCCAGCAGCTTGGACAGGGGGACCAACACTGAAGCTTTCTTT
cdr3_aa: CASSLDRGTNTEAFF

j_call: TRBJ2-3
clone_size: many
d_call: NA
v_call: TRBV6-1
cdr3_nt: TGTGCCACCATTAGTAGGGTTTTATATACGCAGTATTTT
cdr3_aa: CATISRVLYTQYF